A selection of T cell receptor beta chains follows, all from one sample in a study of identical twins. Via MiXCR, TCRdb re-called the 5' RACE reads, giving one row per CDR3 protein. The sample holds 600,000 to 800,000 distinct CDR3 sequences, 21% seen once. The same specimen was also included in a second study, on T cells expressing NK-cell markers.

Sequencing was done on a sample of PBMCs. The receptors here all came from a woman aged 18-30 years in good health. CDR3s include the opening cysteine and the closing phenylalanine or tryptophan. D genes are given only for firm matches. Clone size is shown for a subset of rows, as once, few, many or a class of expanded clone.

.,TRBJ2-7,TRBV7-2,.,CASSWDPTYEQYF,TGTGCCAGCAGCTGGGACCCGACCTACGAGCAGTACTTC
.,TRBJ2-1,TRBV7-9,few,CASRGLYYNEQFF,TGTGCCAGCAGAGGACTATACTACAATGAGCAGTTCTTC
TRBD2,TRBJ2-7,TRBV20-1,few,CSATPWGGGEYEQYF,TGCAGTGCTACCCCCTGGGGGGGAGGCGAGTACGAGCAGTACTTC
.,TRBJ2-3,TRBV10-3,.,CAISSFGGVDTQYF,TGTGCCATCAGCTCCTTTGGGGGAGTAGATACGCAGTATTTT
.,TRBJ2-1,TRBV13,once,CATSPYHLEEQFF,TGTGCCACCAGCCCGTACCACCTGGAGGAGCAGTTCTTC
TRBD1,TRBJ2-7,TRBV6-1,few,CASKSWDRGLDYEQYF,TGTGCCAGCAAAAGTTGGGACAGGGGCTTAGACTACGAGCAGTACTTC
TRBD2,TRBJ2-3,TRBV20-1,.,CSVGGLLAGALPPTDTQYF,TGCAGTGTAGGAGGGCTACTAGCGGGAGCTTTGCCCCCCACAGATACGCAGTATTTT
.,TRBJ2-5,TRBV11-2,.,CASSLVGGFYETQYF,TGTGCCAGCAGCTTAGTAGGAGGCTTTTACGAGACCCAGTACTTC
.,TRBJ2-3,TRBV20-1,.,CSARRGLGDTQYF,TGCAGTGCTAGACGAGGGTTGGGGGATACGCAGTATTTT
TRBD1,TRBJ1-4,TRBV6-5,few,CASSSQDRGFEKLFF,TGTGCCAGCAGTTCTCAGGACAGGGGGTTTGAAAAACTGTTTTTT
TRBD1,TRBJ2-2,TRBV7-9,.,CASKGQGAGELFF,TGTGCCAGCAAGGGACAGGGGGCCGGGGAGCTGTTTTTT
TRBD2,TRBJ2-1,TRBV20-1,few,CSASQLAGEEQFF,TGCAGTGCTAGTCAGCTAGCGGGGGAGGAGCAGTTCTTC
TRBD1,TRBJ1-1,TRBV13,few,CASSSWTGGGNTEAFF,TGTGCCAGCAGCTCATGGACAGGGGGTGGGAACACTGAAGCTTTCTTT
.,TRBJ2-3,TRBV5-5,.,CASKKRDGTDTQYF,TGTGCCAGCAAAAAGAGGGACGGCACAGATACGCAGTATTTT
.,TRBJ2-3,TRBV5-1,few,CASSNLKDTQYF,TGCGCCAGCAGCAACCTCAAAGATACGCAGTATTTT
.,TRBJ1-1,TRBV27,few,CASSSWGGREAFF,TGTGCCAGCAGCTCCTGGGGGGGGCGCGAAGCTTTCTTT
.,TRBJ2-5,TRBV5-6,.,CASSIPGEWQETQYF,TGTGCCAGCAGCATCCCCGGGGAATGGCAAGAGACCCAGTACTTC
.,TRBJ2-3,TRBV7-3,.,CASSATGRSTDTQYF,TGTGCCAGCAGCGCCACAGGGAGAAGCACAGATACGCAGTATTTT
TRBD1,TRBJ1-5,TRBV15,.,CATSRDGGGGQPQHF,TGTGCCACCAGCAGAGACGGAGGGGGCGGCCAGCCCCAGCATTTT
TRBD1,TRBJ1-5,TRBV5-6,.,CASHTGQGTNQPQHF,TGTGCCAGCCACACGGGACAGGGGACTAATCAGCCCCAGCATTTT
.,TRBJ2-7,TRBV28,.,CASSEVADVRSYEQYF,TGTGCCAGCAGTGAGGTGGCGGACGTCCGTTCCTACGAGCAGTACTTC
TRBD2,TRBJ2-7,TRBV11-2,once,CASSLVLAGDGEQYF,TGTGCCAGCAGCTTAGTTCTAGCGGGAGATGGCGAGCAGTACTTC
TRBD1,TRBJ1-3,TRBV6-5,.,CASSWSGGGNTIYF,TGTGCCAGCAGTTGGTCAGGGGGCGGAAACACCATATATTTT
.,TRBJ2-1,TRBV5-1,.,CASGAGTYNEQFF,TGCGCCAGCGGAGCGGGTACCTACAATGAGCAGTTCTTC
.,TRBJ2-2,TRBV3-1,few,CASSRGMDSIPGELFF,TGTGCCAGCAGCCGGGGAATGGACAGCATTCCCGGGGAGCTGTTTTTT
.,TRBJ1-1,TRBV5-1,.,CASSLLQGGNAEAFF,TGCGCCAGCAGCTTGCTTCAGGGAGGAAATGCTGAAGCTTTCTTT
.,TRBJ1-2,TRBV20-1,.,CSAAPPGRGLNYGYTF,TGCAGTGCTGCTCCCCCGGGACGGGGTCTTAACTATGGCTACACCTTC
.,TRBJ2-7,TRBV10-3,many,CAIRPLEGTGKGEQYF,TGTGCCATCAGACCCCTCGAAGGAACGGGAAAGGGAGAGCAGTACTTC
TRBD2,TRBJ2-1,TRBV7-9,.,CASSPGGLAVYNEQFF,TGTGCCAGCAGCCCGGGAGGGCTAGCGGTCTACAATGAGCAGTTCTTC
.,TRBJ1-2,TRBV5-1,few,CASSLDAGSPSYTF,TGCGCCAGCAGCTTGGATGCAGGGAGTCCTAGCTACACCTTC
.,TRBJ2-7,TRBV14,once,CASSQDWRYEQYF,TGTGCCAGCAGCCAAGATTGGAGGTACGAGCAGTACTTC
.,TRBJ2-5,TRBV4-2,.,CASSQERSGKETQYF,TGTGCCAGCAGCCAAGAGAGAAGCGGCAAGGAGACCCAGTACTTC
.,TRBJ1-1,TRBV18,.,CASSPGGGLNTEAFF,TGTGCCAGCTCACCGGGAGGCGGACTGAACACTGAAGCTTTCTTT
TRBD1,TRBJ2-1,TRBV2,many,CASLTGDNEQFF,TGTGCCAGCTTAACAGGGGACAATGAGCAGTTCTTC
TRBD1,TRBJ2-3,TRBV12-3/TRBV12-4,.,CASNRQGVDTQYF,TGTGCCAGCAACCGACAGGGGGTAGATACGCAGTATTTT
.,TRBJ2-1,TRBV27,few,CASHTRNRGTLRNNEQFF,TGTGCCAGCCACACCCGAAACCGGGGCACCCTACGCAACAATGAGCAGTTCTTC
.,TRBJ1-6,TRBV6-1,.,CARIERGGYNSPLHF,TGTGCCAGGATAGAACGGGGGGGGTATAATTCACCCCTCCACTTT
.,TRBJ2-1,TRBV11-3,.,CASSQDGLHEQFF,TGTGCCAGCAGCCAGGACGGGTTGCATGAGCAGTTCTTC
TRBD1,TRBJ2-1,TRBV7-2,few,CASSYLPGQGRNEQFF,TGTGCCAGCAGCTATTTGCCGGGACAGGGGAGGAATGAGCAGTTCTTC
.,TRBJ2-1,TRBV10-1,few,CASSESIAASSYNEQFF,TGCGCCAGCAGTGAGTCGATAGCGGCGAGCTCCTACAATGAGCAGTTCTTC
.,TRBJ1-2,TRBV29-1,few,CSVEEVRTEAYGYTF,TGCAGCGTTGAAGAAGTAAGGACGGAAGCATATGGCTACACCTTC
.,TRBJ2-3,TRBV12-3/TRBV12-4,.,CASSLSVGRRRTDTQYF,TGTGCCAGCAGTTTATCCGTTGGTCGGCGGAGAACAGATACGCAGTATTTT
TRBD1,TRBJ1-1,TRBV3-1,.,CASSQPIWEQGYTEAFF,TGTGCCAGCAGCCAACCAATTTGGGAACAGGGGTACACTGAAGCTTTCTTT
TRBD1,TRBJ1-5,TRBV7-2,few,CASSEQQGPNQPQHF,TGTGCCAGCAGCGAACAACAGGGGCCCAATCAGCCCCAGCATTTT
.,TRBJ1-1,TRBV13,.,CASSPEDRAEAFF,TGTGCCAGCAGCCCCGAGGACAGAGCTGAAGCTTTCTTT
TRBD2,TRBJ2-1,TRBV7-6,.,CASSFGTRVEDEQFF,TGTGCCAGCAGCTTCGGGACTAGGGTGGAGGATGAGCAGTTCTTC
.,TRBJ1-2,TRBV12-3/TRBV12-4,.,CASSFSGGYTF,TGTGCCAGCAGTTTCTCTGGTGGCTACACCTTC
TRBD1,TRBJ2-7,TRBV7-2,.,CASSVNGQGAAYEQYF,TGTGCCAGCAGCGTTAACGGACAGGGGGCTGCCTACGAGCAGTACTTC
TRBD2,TRBJ2-1,TRBV20-1,.,CSAPLAGGREQFF,TGCAGTGCTCCCCTAGCGGGAGGGCGTGAGCAGTTCTTC
.,TRBJ2-3,TRBV12-3/TRBV12-4,many,CASTPGDTQYF,TGTGCCAGCACCCCAGGCGATACGCAGTATTTT
.,TRBJ2-5,TRBV20-1,many,CSAPLASWDQETQYF,TGCAGTGCACCCCTAGCGTCGTGGGACCAAGAGACCCAGTACTTC